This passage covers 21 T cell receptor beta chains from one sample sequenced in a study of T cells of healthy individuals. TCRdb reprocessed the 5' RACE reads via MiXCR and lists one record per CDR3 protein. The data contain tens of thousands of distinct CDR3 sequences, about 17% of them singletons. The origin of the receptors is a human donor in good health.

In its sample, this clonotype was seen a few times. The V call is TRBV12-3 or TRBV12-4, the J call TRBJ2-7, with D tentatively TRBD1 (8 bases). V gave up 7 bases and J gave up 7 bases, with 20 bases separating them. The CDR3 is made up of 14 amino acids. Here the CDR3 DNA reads TGTGCCAGCAATAAACAGGGGGGGACTACGGAGCAGTACTTC. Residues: CASNKQGGTTEQYF.

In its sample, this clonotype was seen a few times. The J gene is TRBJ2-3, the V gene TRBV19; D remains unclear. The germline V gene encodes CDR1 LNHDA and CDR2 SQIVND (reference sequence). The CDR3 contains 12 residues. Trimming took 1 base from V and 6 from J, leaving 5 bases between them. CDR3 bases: TGTGCCAGTAGTATAGGAGTCGATACGCAGTATTTT. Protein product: CASSIGVDTQYF.

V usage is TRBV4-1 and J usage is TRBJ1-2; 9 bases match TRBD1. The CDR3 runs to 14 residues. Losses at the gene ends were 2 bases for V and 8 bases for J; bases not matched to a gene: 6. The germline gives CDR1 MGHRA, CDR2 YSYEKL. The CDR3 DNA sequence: TGCGCCAGCAGCCAACCGGGACAGGGCGGAGGCTACACCTTC. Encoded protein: CASSQPGQGGGYTF.

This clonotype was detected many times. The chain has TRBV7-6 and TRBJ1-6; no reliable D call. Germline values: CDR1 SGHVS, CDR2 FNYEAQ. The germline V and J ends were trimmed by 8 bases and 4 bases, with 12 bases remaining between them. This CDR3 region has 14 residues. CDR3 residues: CASGRPRYNSPLHF. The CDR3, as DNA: TGTGCCAGCGGCCGCCCGAGGTATAATTCACCCCTCCACTTT.

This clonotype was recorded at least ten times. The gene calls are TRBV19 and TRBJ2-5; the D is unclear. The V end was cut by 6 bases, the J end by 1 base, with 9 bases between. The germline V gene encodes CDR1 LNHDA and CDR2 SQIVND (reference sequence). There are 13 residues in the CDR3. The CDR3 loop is CASSSTVQETQYF. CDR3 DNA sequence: TGTGCCAGTAGCTCCACGGTCCAAGAGACCCAGTACTTC.

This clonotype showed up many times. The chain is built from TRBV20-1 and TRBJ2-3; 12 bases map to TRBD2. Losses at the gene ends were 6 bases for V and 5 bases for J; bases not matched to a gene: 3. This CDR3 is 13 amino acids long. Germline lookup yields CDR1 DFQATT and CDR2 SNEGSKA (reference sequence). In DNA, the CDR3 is TGCAGTGCCTCACTAGCGGGGGGAGATACGCAGTATTTT. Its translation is CSASLAGGDTQYF.

CDR3 nucleotide sequence: TGTGCCAGCCTATCCAATCAGCCCCAGCATTTT. Its protein product is CASLSNQPQHF. V and J are TRBV25-1 and TRBJ1-5; D ambiguous. The V end was cut by 8 bases, the J end by 3 bases, with 5 bases between. Germline V CDR1 and CDR2: MGHDK, SYGVNS. This CDR3 has 11 residues.

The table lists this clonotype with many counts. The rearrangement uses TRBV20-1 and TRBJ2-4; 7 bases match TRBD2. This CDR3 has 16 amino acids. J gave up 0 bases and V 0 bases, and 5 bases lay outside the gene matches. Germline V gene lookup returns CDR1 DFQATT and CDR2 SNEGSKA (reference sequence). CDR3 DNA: TGCAGTGCTAGAGATGGCCTAGCGGAAGCCAAAAACATTCAGTACTTC. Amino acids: CSARDGLAEAKNIQYF.

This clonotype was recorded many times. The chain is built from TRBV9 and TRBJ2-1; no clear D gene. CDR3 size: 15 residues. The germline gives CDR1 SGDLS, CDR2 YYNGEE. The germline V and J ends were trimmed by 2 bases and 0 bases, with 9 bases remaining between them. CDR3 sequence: CASSVTESSYNEQFF. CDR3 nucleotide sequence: TGTGCCAGCAGCGTGACGGAGAGCTCCTACAATGAGCAGTTCTTC.

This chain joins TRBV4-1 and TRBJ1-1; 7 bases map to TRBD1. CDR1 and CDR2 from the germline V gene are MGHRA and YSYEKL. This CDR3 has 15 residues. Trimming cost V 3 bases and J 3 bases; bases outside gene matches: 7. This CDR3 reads CASSHLGGADTEAFF. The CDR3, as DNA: TGCGCCAGCAGCCACCTAGGGGGCGCGGACACTGAAGCTTTCTTT.

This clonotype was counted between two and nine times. CDR3 nucleotides: TGCGCCAGCAGCCAAGAAGGGCCGGGGAGCCATGGCTACACCTTC. Translation: CASSQEGPGSHGYTF. This chain uses TRBV4-1 with TRBJ1-2, with unresolved D. The V gene's germline CDR1 is MGHRA and CDR2 YSYEKL. The CDR3 has 15 residues. Deletions cut 0 bases from V and 6 bases from J, with 14 bases between.

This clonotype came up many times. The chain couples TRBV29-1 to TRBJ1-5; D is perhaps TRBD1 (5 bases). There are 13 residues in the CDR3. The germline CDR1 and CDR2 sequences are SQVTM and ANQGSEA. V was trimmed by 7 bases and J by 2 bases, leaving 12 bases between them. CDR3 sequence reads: CSASLGGNQPQHF. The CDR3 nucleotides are TGCAGCGCCAGCTTGGGGGGCAATCAGCCCCAGCATTTT.

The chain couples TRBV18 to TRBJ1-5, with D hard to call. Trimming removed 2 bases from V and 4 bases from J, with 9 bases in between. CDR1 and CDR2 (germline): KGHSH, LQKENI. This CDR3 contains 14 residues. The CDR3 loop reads CASSPRPENQPQHF. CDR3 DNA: TGTGCCAGCTCACCAAGGCCAGAGAATCAGCCCCAGCATTTT.

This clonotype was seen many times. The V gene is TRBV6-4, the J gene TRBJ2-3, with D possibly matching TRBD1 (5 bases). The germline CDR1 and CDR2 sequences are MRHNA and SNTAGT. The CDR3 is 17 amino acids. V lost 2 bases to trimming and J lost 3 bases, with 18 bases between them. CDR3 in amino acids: CASSDLRWWGRTDTQYF. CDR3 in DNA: TGTGCCAGCAGTGACCTCCGATGGTGGGGCAGAACAGATACGCAGTATTTT.

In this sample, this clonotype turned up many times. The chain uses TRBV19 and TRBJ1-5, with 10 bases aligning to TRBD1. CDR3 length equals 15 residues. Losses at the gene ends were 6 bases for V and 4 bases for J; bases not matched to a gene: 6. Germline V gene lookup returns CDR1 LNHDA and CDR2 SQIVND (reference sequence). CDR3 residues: CASRGQGGPNQPQHF. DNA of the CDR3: TGTGCCAGTAGAGGACAGGGGGGACCTAATCAGCCCCAGCATTTT.

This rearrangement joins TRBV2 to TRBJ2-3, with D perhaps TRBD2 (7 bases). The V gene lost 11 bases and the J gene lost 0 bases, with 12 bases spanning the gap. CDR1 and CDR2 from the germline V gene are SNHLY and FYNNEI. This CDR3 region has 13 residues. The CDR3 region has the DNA TGTGCCGGGGGGGGACACAGCACAGATACGCAGTATTTT. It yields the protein CAGGGHSTDTQYF.

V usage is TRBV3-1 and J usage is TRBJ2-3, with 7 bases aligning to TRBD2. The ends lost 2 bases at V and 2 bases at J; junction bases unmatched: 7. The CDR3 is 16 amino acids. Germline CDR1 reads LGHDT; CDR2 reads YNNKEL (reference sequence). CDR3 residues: CASSQSLTSFTDTQYF. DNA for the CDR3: TGTGCCAGCAGCCAATCTTTGACTAGCTTCACAGATACGCAGTATTTT.

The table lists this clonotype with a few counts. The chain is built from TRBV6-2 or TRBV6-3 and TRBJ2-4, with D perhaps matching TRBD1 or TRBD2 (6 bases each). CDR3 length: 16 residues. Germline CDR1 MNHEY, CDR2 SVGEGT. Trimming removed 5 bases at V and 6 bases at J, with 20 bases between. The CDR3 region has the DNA TGTGCCAGCAGTCCTGACCGGGGGCCCGGCGGAAACATTCAGTACTTC. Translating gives CASSPDRGPGGNIQYF.

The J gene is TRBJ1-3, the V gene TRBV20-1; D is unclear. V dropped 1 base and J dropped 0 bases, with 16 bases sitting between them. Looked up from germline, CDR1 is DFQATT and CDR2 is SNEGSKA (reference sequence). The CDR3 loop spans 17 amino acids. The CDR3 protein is CSARGTRGQSSGNTIYF. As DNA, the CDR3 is TGCAGTGCTAGAGGTACTCGGGGTCAGAGCTCTGGAAACACCATATATTTT.

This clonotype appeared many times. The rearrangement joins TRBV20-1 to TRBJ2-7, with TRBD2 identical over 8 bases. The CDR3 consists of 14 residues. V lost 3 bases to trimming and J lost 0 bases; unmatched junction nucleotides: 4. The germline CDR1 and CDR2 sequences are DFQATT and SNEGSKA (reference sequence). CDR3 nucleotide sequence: TGCAGTGCTAGTTCCGGGGGGGACTCCTACGAGCAGTACTTC. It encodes CSASSGGDSYEQYF.

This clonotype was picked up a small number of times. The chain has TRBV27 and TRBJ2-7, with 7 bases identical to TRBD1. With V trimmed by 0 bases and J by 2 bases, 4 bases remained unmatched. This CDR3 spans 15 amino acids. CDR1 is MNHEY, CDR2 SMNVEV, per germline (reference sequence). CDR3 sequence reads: CASSLSGTATYEQYF. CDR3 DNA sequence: TGTGCCAGCAGTTTATCGGGGACAGCTACCTACGAGCAGTACTTC.